This is a list of T cell receptor beta chains from one sample in a study of CD8+ T cells in alopecia areata. Libraries were prepared by immunoSEQ multiplex PCR; TCRdb keeps only in-frame clonotypes and omits some of them. The data show some 100,000 clones, 58% seen once. Sequenced material: CD8+ T cells sorted from blood, taken at week 4, from a patient treated with tofacitinib. Receptor source: a human donor with alopecia areata. The conserved cysteine and the conserved F or W are not part of the CDR3 here. The order of the fields is J gene, V gene, CDR3 protein.

j_call: TRBJ1-2; v_call: TRBV27; cdr3_aa: ASSLATGDYYGYT
j_call: TRBJ1-6; v_call: TRBV7-2; cdr3_aa: ASSGQGASPLH
j_call: TRBJ1-2; v_call: TRBV29-1; cdr3_aa: SGSNEDRANYGYT
j_call: TRBJ1-1; v_call: TRBV29-1; cdr3_aa: SVEFVSQGFENTEAF
j_call: TRBJ2-5; v_call: TRBV18; cdr3_aa: ASSPTRAGGETQY
j_call: TRBJ2-1; v_call: TRBV29-1; cdr3_aa: SVGWVEHNEQF
j_call: TRBJ2-7; v_call: TRBV30; cdr3_aa: AWTPGQQLYEQY
j_call: TRBJ1-1; v_call: TRBV19; cdr3_aa: ASSIRDMNTEAF
j_call: TRBJ1-2; v_call: TRBV4-1; cdr3_aa: ASSQPWKTGYGYT
j_call: TRBJ2-7; v_call: TRBV4-1; cdr3_aa: ASSQAARSSYEQY
j_call: TRBJ2-6; v_call: TRBV5-4; cdr3_aa: ASSQDASSGANVLT
j_call: TRBJ1-1; v_call: TRBV7-6; cdr3_aa: ASSPGQGNTEAF
j_call: TRBJ1-1; v_call: TRBV19; cdr3_aa: ASGTALGIAWAF
j_call: TRBJ2-1; v_call: TRBV6-5; cdr3_aa: ASSYSSSGGHNEQF
j_call: TRBJ2-2; v_call: TRBV28; cdr3_aa: ATQTGEFTGELF
j_call: TRBJ1-2; v_call: TRBV23-1; cdr3_aa: AHDPGGRYGYT
j_call: TRBJ2-5; v_call: TRBV25-1; cdr3_aa: ASSGDPEAQETQY
j_call: TRBJ1-6; v_call: TRBV28; cdr3_aa: ASSLRTANSPLH
j_call: TRBJ2-1; v_call: TRBV29-1; cdr3_aa: SVEEEYNEQF
j_call: TRBJ2-1; v_call: TRBV9; cdr3_aa: ASSVAVGDYNEQF
j_call: TRBJ1-1; v_call: TRBV5-6; cdr3_aa: ASRHRVRNTEAF
j_call: TRBJ1-1; v_call: TRBV19; cdr3_aa: ASTVIGGLNTEAF
j_call: TRBJ1-6; v_call: TRBV7-9; cdr3_aa: ASSRALGRPLH
j_call: TRBJ1-5; v_call: TRBV23-1; cdr3_aa: ASNDGTGDQPQH
j_call: TRBJ2-5; v_call: TRBV7-9; cdr3_aa: ASRDLQGHQETQY
j_call: TRBJ2-3; v_call: TRBV7-9; cdr3_aa: ASRGAGDTQY
j_call: TRBJ1-2; v_call: TRBV29-1; cdr3_aa: SVPSGRGGYT
j_call: TRBJ1-2; v_call: TRBV27; cdr3_aa: VTSPPGAPYGYT
j_call: TRBJ2-6; v_call: TRBV6-5; cdr3_aa: ASSYETVSGANVLT
j_call: TRBJ2-7; v_call: TRBV30; cdr3_aa: AWSVPDRAYEQY
j_call: TRBJ2-1; v_call: TRBV7-9; cdr3_aa: ASSSPGILAPF
j_call: TRBJ2-6; v_call: TRBV30; cdr3_aa: AWSSGAGANVLT
j_call: TRBJ1-1; v_call: TRBV6-5; cdr3_aa: ASSYPGAEAF
j_call: TRBJ2-7; v_call: TRBV5-1; cdr3_aa: ASSLDRPHEQY
j_call: TRBJ2-2; v_call: TRBV11-2; cdr3_aa: ASSLVGSTGELF
j_call: TRBJ1-2; v_call: TRBV6-5; cdr3_aa: ASSYSPETNYGYT
j_call: TRBJ1-2; v_call: TRBV25-1; cdr3_aa: ASSPGGGYT
j_call: TRBJ2-7; v_call: TRBV27; cdr3_aa: ASSLEGSYEQY
j_call: TRBJ1-2; v_call: TRBV29-1; cdr3_aa: SVEPPWDRPGGYT
j_call: TRBJ1-4; v_call: TRBV25-1; cdr3_aa: ASSESSGGANEKLF
j_call: TRBJ1-2; v_call: TRBV4-1; cdr3_aa: ASSQGLGVAYGYT
j_call: TRBJ1-2; v_call: TRBV6-5; cdr3_aa: ASGAAANYGYT